This T cell receptor beta chain was sequenced during a study of T cell responses to AZD1222 COVID-19 vaccine. General observations from the study: Baseline antibody screening turned up just a handful of seropositive AZD1222 recipients. Nearly half of spike-specific TCRs reportedly go after variant regions that carry no mutations. The study found vaccine-associated CD4 TCRs spanning spike, dominant at 160-218 and 743-854. Donor demographics were predominantly white British with a female majority; clonal diversity may be underestimated.

This clone was counted once. Its specificity is not known. Germline V gene sequence: CDR1 SGHDN, CDR2 FVKESK. Trimming shortened V by 0 bases and J by 2 bases, and 14 bases separated the two germline ends. This CDR3 is 16 amino acids long. The table came from immunoSEQ multiplex PCR; TCRdb's copy has only in-frame clones and leaves some out. The sample lists around 150,000 clones; roughly nine tenths were seen once. The receptor's source is an adult who received the AZD1222 COVID-19 vaccine. The sequencing here drew on peripheral blood, taken 28 days after the second AZD1222 dose. V usage is TRBV14 and J usage is TRBJ2-7; either TRBD1 or TRBD2 may fit D (5 bases each). The CDR3 region has the DNA TGTGCCAGCAGCCAAGAAGGGGAGCGGCCGCCCTACGAGCAGTACTTC. Amino acids: CASSQEGERPPYEQYF.